The 3 T cell receptor beta chains listed next were all sequenced from one sample in a study of beta chain features in type 1 diabetes. Expressed TCRB transcripts were sequenced, since all the RNA that had been isolated was reverse transcribed. Some clones are missing from TCRdb's copy, which holds only in-frame ones; the method was immunoSEQ multiplex PCR. The sample lists about 260,000 clones, around 68% seen once, with about 0.051% in the top ten. Material: naive CD4+ T cells from blood. These receptors originate from a man aged 25-45 years in good health.

This clone occurred a few times. The rearrangement joins TRBV30 to TRBJ2-7; D call uncertain. Germline V lookup: CDR1 GTSNPN, CDR2 SVGIG (reference sequence). CDR3 size: 13 residues. V was trimmed by 2 bases and J by 3 bases, leaving 11 bases between them. As DNA, the CDR3 is TGTGCCTGGAGTCCCGGGCCCCTCTACGAGCAGTACTTC. The encoded protein is CAWSPGPLYEQYF. The variable domain in full, completed from reference TRBV30 and TRBJ2-7, reads SQTIHQWPATLVQPVGSPLSLECTVEGTSNPNLYWYRQAAGRGLQLLFYSVGIGQISSEVPQNLSASRPQDRQFILSSKKLLLSDSGFYLCAWSPGPLYEQYFGPGTRLTVT.

The V gene is TRBV7-9, the J gene TRBJ2-1; D remains ambiguous. V gave up 6 bases and J gave up 10 bases, with 13 bases separating them. Germline values: CDR1 SEHNR, CDR2 FQNEAQ (reference sequence). This CDR3 is built from 12 residues. The CDR3 region has the DNA TGTGCCAGCAGTCCTCGGTGGGCGGAGCAGTTCTTC. It translates to CASSPRWAEQFF.

The V and J genes are TRBV18 and TRBJ2-1, with 10 bases fitting TRBD2. Germline V gene data show CDR1 as KGHSH and CDR2 as LQKENI. This CDR3 spans 14 amino acids. J was trimmed by 5 bases and V by 3 bases; bases with no gene match: 1. DNA of the CDR3: TGTGCCAGCTCACCGAGCGGGGGGGACAATGAGCAGTTCTTC. It codes for CASSPSGGDNEQFF.